This T cell receptor (beta chain) stems from a study of T-cell memory formation after mild COVID-19 (dated by TCRdb to the early 2020s). As for the study more broadly: TCR sequence clusters from the two donors were largely donor specific. In two donors, T-cell clones that expanded and contracted after mild COVID-19 were followed by sequencing TCRalpha and TCRbeta repertoires longitudinally. Two young, previously healthy adult volunteers, one female and one male, were included in the cohort.

The paper's findings and limits, for the study overall: SARS-CoV-2 specificity was not confirmed for the second-wave clones peaking on day 37. The study included only a couple of mild cases, and larger cohorts that include severe cases with pre-infection samples were judged to be necessary. Contracting CD4+ clones turned up mainly in the CM and EM memory subsets, whereas EMRA was where CD8+ clones were enriched. Clones that contracted from day 15 to 85 showed balanced CD4/CD8 phenotypes, whereas a second wave of clones that expanded from day 15 to 37 leaned towards CD4+. Some responding clones were detected in pre-infection memory, which suggested that pre-existing cross-reactive memory T cells had joined the SARS-CoV-2 response.

Ficoll-Paque density gradient centrifugation was the method used to isolate PBMCs. Points on this clonotype: This clone's antigen is unknown. The record has no base qualities; no much larger clone is one base away.

TCRdb records Illumina NovaSeq 6000 as the sequencer. cDNA libraries for TCRalpha and TCRbeta were prepared by 5'RACE using constant-segment primers, with sample barcodes and unique molecular identifiers added. Trizol reagent was used to extract RNA from every sample. Amplification of the libraries took two PCR steps, and the second step added a second sample barcode plus Illumina TruSeq adapters. Sequencing of the libraries was done on an Illumina NovaSeq, producing 2 x 150 bp paired-end reads. Per the source publication's procedure: With migec v1.2.7, reads were demultiplexed and then collapsed into UMI-guided consensus sequences. Using mixcr v2.1.11, UMI consensuses were aligned to TRA and TRB V and J templates and then assembled into clonotypes. A clonotype was counted as expanded or contracted only when both edgeR and NoisET called the clonotype significant, with the noise models trained on biological replicates. For edgeR calls, a false discovery rate-adjusted p below 0.01 and a log2 fold-change threshold of 1 were applied. As an exploratory analysis of dynamics, PCA with hierarchical clustering was applied to max-normalized trajectories of the 1000 most abundant clonotypes. Separately sequenced CD4+ and CD8+ repertoires were used to assign the CD4 or CD8 phenotype of responding clones. TCRdb cleaned the public reads at Q25 with fastp, built clones with MiXCR and kept in-frame beta chains. Each CDR3 protein gets just one entry, which takes the most common genes and DNA from the rows behind it. V and J calls and clone size were set by TCRdb, not the authors. The table for this sample lists about 470,000 distinct CDR3 sequences; around a quarter of them were counted only once. Around 12% of the sample lies in the top ten.

The receptor was derived from an adult woman who had mild COVID-19 (a few samples of this study predate the infection). The sample titles of this study are shuffled in the database, so cell type and time point are left out; the donor was told from shared clones. The specimen was PBMCs or a T cell subset sorted from them (not recorded which).

The nucleotides are TGTGCCAGCAGTTTAAAGAAGAGGCACGAGCAGTACTTC. Its amino acids are CASSLKKRHEQYF. The chain links TRBV12-3 or TRBV12-4 with TRBJ2-7, with the D gene call left open. Including cysteine and phenylalanine, the CDR3 has 13 amino acids. Of the read, only the CDR3 DNA is kept; its 39 bases are in frame from base 1. V is reduced by 2 bases and J by 5 bases, leaving a spacing of 10 bases between them.